This paragraph reports one T cell receptor beta chain. TCR beta CDR3 regions were amplified from RNA transcripts. The HTBI primer set served for first-round RT-PCR of the TCR CDR3. TCRdb called the multiplex PCR reads again in MiXCR, with one record for every CDR3 protein. The profile shows 220,000 or so distinct CDR3 sequences, about 15% of them singletons. The sample is drawn from a study of T cells in Graves' hyperthyroidism and ophthalmopathy. Each 10 ml fresh peripheral blood draw supplied the PBMCs. The CDR3 has 16 residues. Germline loops: CDR1 LGHNA, CDR2 YSLEER. V gave up 0 bases and J gave up 2 bases; unmatched junction bases: 6.

The sequencing sample was made of blood. This receptor was identified in a woman in her late teens or twenties with Graves' ophthalmopathy. This sequence joins TRBV4-3 and TRBJ2-7; TRBD2 aligns across 8 bases. CDR3 bases: TGCGCCAGCAGCCAAGACAGCGGGAGCTTCGCCTACGAGCAGTACTTC. Translating gives CASSQDSGSFAYEQYF.